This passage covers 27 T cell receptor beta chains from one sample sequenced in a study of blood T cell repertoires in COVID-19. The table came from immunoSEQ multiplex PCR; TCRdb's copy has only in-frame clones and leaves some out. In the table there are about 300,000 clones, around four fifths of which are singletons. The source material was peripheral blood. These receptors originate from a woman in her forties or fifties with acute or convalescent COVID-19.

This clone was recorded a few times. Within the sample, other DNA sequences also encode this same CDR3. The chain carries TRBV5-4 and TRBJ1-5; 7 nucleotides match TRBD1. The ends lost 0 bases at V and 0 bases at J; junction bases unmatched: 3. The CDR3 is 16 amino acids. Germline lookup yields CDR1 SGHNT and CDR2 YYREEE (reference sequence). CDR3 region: CASSLGGTDSNQPQHF. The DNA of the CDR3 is TGTGCCAGCAGCTTGGGGGGGACAGATAGCAATCAGCCCCAGCATTTT. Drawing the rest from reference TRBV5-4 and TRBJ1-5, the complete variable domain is ETGVTQSPTHLIKTRGQQVTLRCSSQSGHNTVSWYQQALGQGPQFIFQYYREEENGRGNFPPRFSGLQFPNYSSELNVNALELDDSALYLCASSLGGTDSNQPQHFGDGTRLSIL.

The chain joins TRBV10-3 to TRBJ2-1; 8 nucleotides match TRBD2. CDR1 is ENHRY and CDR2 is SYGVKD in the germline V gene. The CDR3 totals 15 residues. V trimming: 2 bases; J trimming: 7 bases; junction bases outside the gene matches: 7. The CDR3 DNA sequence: TGTGCCATCAGTGAGATCGAGCGGGAGTTGAATGAGCAGTTCTTC. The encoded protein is CAISEIERELNEQFF.

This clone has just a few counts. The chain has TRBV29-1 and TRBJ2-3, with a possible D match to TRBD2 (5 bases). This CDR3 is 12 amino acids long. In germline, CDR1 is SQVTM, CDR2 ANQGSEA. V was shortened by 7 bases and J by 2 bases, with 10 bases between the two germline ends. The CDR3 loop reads CSGGRFTDTQYF. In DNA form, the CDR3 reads TGCAGCGGAGGGCGTTTCACAGATACGCAGTATTTT.

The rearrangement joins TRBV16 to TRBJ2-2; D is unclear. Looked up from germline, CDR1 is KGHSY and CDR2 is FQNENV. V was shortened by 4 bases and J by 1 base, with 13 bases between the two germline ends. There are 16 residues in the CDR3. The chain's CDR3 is CASSPFGPLNTGELFF. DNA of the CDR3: TGTGCCAGCAGCCCGTTTGGGCCTTTGAACACCGGGGAGCTGTTTTTT.

The CDR3 sequence is CASSWPTTSTDTQYF. In DNA, the CDR3 is TGTGCCAGCAGCTGGCCGACGACTAGCACAGATACGCAGTATTTT. The chain employs TRBV5-6 and TRBJ2-3; D is undetermined. The ends were cut back, 3 bases at V and 0 bases at J, with 11 bases in the middle. The V gene's germline CDR1 is SGHDT and CDR2 YYEEEE. This CDR3 region has 15 residues.

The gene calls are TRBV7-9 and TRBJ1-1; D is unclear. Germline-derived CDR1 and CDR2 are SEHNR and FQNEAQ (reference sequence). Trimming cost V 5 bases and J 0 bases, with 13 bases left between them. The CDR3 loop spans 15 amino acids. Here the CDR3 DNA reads TGTGCCAGCAGCCCCGCAGGAAAAATGAACACTGAAGCTTTCTTT. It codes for CASSPAGKMNTEAFF.

This chain's CDR3 is CASSPLSGEAFF. CDR3 coding DNA: TGTGCCAGTAGTCCGCTTAGTGGTGAAGCTTTCTTT. The chain carries TRBV19 and TRBJ1-1; D remains unclear. Germline V gives CDR1 LNHDA, CDR2 SQIVND (reference sequence). The CDR3 consists of 12 residues. The V gene lost 5 bases and the J gene lost 7 bases, with 11 bases spanning the gap.

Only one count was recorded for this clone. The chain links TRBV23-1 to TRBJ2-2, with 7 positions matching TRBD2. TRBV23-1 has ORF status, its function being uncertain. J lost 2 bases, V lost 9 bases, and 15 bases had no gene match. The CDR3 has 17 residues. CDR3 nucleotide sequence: TGCGCCAGGACAGTGAGCGGGAACTGGGACAACACCGGGGAGCTGTTTTTT. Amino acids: CARTVSGNWDNTGELFF.

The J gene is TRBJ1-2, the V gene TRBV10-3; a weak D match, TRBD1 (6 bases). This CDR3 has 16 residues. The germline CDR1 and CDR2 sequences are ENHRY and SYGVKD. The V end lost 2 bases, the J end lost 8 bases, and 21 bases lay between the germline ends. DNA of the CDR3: TGTGCCATCAGTGAGACTCGGGCCCAGGGGAGTGGCGGCTACACCTTC. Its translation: CAISETRAQGSGGYTF.

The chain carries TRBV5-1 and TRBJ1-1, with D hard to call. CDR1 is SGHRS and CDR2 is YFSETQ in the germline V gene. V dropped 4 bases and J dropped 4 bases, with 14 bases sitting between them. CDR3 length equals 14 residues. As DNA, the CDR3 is TGCGCCAGCAGCGAACTGTCCATAAGCACTGAAGCTTTCTTT. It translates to CASSELSISTEAFF.

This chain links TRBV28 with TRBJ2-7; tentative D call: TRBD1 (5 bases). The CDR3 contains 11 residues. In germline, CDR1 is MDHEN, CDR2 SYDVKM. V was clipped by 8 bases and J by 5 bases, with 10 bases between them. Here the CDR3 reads CASHRGNEQYF. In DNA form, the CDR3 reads TGTGCCAGCCATAGGGGTAACGAGCAGTACTTC.

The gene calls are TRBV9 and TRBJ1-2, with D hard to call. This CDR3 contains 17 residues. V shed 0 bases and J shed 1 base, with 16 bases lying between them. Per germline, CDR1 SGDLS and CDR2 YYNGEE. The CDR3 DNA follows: TGTGCCAGCAGCGTAGCTGTCTTCCCTGCTATTAACTATGGCTACACCTTC. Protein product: CASSVAVFPAINYGYTF.

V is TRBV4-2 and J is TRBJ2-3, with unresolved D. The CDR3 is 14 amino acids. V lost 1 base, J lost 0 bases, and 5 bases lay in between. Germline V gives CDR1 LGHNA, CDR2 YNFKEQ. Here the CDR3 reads CASSQALSTDTQYF. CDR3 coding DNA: TGTGCCAGCAGCCAAGCGTTAAGCACAGATACGCAGTATTTT.

The CDR3: CASSSTAEAFF. The CDR3 DNA sequence: TGTGCCAGCAGTTCTACGGCTGAAGCTTTCTTT. This rearrangement joins TRBV27 to TRBJ1-1; D uncertain. The CDR3 contains 11 residues. CDR1 is MNHEY, CDR2 SMNVEV, per germline (reference sequence). V dropped 4 bases and J dropped 6 bases, with 6 bases sitting between them.

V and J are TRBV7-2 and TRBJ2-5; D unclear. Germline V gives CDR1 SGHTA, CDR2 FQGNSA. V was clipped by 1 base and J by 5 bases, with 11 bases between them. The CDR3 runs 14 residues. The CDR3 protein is CASSLVNPTETQYF. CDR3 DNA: TGTGCCAGCAGCTTAGTTAACCCTACGGAGACCCAGTACTTC. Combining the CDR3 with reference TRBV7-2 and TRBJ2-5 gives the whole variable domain GAGVSQSPSNKVTEKGKDVELRCDPISGHTALYWYRQSLGQGLEFLIYFQGNSAPDKSGLPSDRFSAERTGGSVSTLTIQRTQQEDSAVYLCASSLVNPTETQYFGPGTRLLVL.

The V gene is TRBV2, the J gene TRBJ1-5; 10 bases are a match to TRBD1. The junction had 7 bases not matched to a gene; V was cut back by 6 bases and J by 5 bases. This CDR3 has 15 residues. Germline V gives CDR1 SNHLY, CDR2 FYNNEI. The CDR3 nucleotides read TGTGCCAGCAGGGTTACCGGGACAGGGGATCAGCCCCAGCATTTT. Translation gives CASRVTGTGDQPQHF.

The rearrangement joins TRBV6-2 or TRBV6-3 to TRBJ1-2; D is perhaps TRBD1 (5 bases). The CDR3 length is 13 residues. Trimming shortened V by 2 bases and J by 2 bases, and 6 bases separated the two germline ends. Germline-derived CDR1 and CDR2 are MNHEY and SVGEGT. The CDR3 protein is CASSYGGNYGYTF. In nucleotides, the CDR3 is TGTGCCAGCAGTTACGGGGGGAACTATGGCTACACCTTC.

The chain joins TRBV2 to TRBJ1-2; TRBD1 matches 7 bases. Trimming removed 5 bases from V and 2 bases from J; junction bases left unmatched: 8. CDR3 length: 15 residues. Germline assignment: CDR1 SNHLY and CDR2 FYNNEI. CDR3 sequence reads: CASSPSTGFNYGYTF. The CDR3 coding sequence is TGTGCCAGCAGTCCCTCGACAGGGTTCAACTATGGCTACACCTTC.

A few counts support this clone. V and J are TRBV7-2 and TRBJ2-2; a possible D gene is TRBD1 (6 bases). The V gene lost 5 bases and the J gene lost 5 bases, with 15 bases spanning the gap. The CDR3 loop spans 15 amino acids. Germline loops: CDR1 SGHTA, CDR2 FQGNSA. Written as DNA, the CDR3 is TGTGCCAGCAGCACGGCAGGGGCCCGAACCGGGGAGCTGTTTTTT. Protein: CASSTAGARTGELFF.

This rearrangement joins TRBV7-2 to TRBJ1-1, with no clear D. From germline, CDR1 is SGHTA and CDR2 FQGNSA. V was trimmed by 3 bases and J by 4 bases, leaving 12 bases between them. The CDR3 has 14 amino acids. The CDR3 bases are TGTGCCAGCAGCTTCAGTCGCAGTGGCACTGAAGCTTTCTTT. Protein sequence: CASSFSRSGTEAFF. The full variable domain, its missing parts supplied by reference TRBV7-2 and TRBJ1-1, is GAGVSQSPSNKVTEKGKDVELRCDPISGHTALYWYRQSLGQGLEFLIYFQGNSAPDKSGLPSDRFSAERTGGSVSTLTIQRTQQEDSAVYLCASSFSRSGTEAFFGQGTRLTVV.

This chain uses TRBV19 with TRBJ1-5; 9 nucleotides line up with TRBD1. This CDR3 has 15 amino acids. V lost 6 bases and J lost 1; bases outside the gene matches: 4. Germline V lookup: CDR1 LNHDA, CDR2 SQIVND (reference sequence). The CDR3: CASSPGTGSNQPQHF. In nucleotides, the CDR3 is TGTGCCAGTAGCCCTGGGACAGGGAGCAATCAGCCCCAGCATTTT.

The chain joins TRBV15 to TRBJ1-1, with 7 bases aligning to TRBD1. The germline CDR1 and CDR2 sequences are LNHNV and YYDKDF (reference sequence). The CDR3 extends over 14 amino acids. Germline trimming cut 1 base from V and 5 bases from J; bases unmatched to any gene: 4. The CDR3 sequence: CATSRGQGGTEAFF. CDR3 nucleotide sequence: TGTGCCACCAGCAGAGGACAGGGAGGTACTGAAGCTTTCTTT.

The CDR3 region has the DNA TGTGCCAGCAGCAGACAGGGGGCAGGTACGACCGGGGAGCTGTTTTTT. Amino acids: CASSRQGAGTTGELFF. The rearrangement links TRBV27 to TRBJ2-2; 10 bases are shared with TRBD1. The length of the CDR3 is 16 residues. V dropped 6 bases and J dropped 5; count of bases not matched to a gene: 9. Germline V gene data show CDR1 as MNHEY and CDR2 as SMNVEV (reference sequence).

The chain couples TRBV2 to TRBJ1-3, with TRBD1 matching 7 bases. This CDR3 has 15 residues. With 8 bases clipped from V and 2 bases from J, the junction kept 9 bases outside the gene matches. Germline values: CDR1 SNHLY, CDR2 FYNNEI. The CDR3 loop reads CASLSRDSPGNTIYF. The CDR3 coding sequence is TGTGCCAGCCTGTCTCGGGACAGTCCTGGAAACACCATATATTTT. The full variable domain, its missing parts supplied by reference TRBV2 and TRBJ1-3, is EPEVTQTPSHQVTQMGQEVILRCVPISNHLYFYWYRQILGQKVEFLVSFYNNEISEKSEIFDDQFSVERPDGSNFTLKIRSTKLEDSAMYFCASLSRDSPGNTIYFGEGSWLTVV.

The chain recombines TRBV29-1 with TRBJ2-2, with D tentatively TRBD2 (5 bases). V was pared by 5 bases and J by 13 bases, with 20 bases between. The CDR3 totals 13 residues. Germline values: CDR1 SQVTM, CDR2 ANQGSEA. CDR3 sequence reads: CSVTSWPTEGLFF. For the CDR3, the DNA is TGCAGCGTTACCTCTTGGCCCACAGAGGGGCTGTTTTTT.

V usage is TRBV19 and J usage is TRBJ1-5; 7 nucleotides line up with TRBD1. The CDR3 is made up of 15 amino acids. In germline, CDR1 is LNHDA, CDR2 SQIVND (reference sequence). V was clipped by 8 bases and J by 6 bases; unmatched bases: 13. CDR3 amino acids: CASSGGRDSVQPQHF. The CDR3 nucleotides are TGTGCCAGTTCAGGGGGGCGGGACAGTGTTCAGCCCCAGCATTTT. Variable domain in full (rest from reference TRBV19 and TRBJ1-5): DGGITQSPKYLFRKEGQNVTLSCEQNLNHDAMYWYRQDPGQGLRLIYYSQIVNDFQKGDIAEGYSVSREKKESFPLTVTSAQKNPTAFYLCASSGGRDSVQPQHFGDGTRLSIL.

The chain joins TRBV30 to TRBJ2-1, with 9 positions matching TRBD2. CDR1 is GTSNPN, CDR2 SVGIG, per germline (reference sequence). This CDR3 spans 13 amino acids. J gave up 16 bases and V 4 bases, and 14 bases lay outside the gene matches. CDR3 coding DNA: TGTGCCTGGATTCCGGCACCGGGACTAGCAGGTTTCTTC. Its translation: CAWIPAPGLAGFF.